The sequence of this T cell receptor (beta chain) was determined in a study of T-cell reconstitution after alpha-beta-depleted transplantation in children. The TCRbeta library incorporated unique molecular identifiers. Using its own MiXCR run on the PCR reads, TCRdb lists one record per CDR3 protein. This table holds 250,000 to 350,000 distinct CDR3 sequences, more than 8% found once. With V trimmed by 0 bases and J by 4 bases, 8 bases remained unmatched. Per the germline V gene, CDR1 is MGHRA and CDR2 is YSYEKL. This CDR3 comprises 17 residues. The J gene is TRBJ2-2, the V gene TRBV4-1; 7 nucleotides align to TRBD1. The material was PBMCs from the stem cell graft donor, obtained from the stem cell graft. The receptor comes from a human donor who donated a stem cell graft to a child with SCID. Here the CDR3 reads CASSQDHAQGVTGELFF. The CDR3 nucleotides are TGCGCCAGCAGCCAAGATCATGCCCAGGGGGTCACCGGGGAGCTGTTTTTT.